Detailed here is one T cell receptor (beta chain). Antigen: not known. The CD45RO-CCR7+CD27+CD95- phenotype denoted naive CD8+ T cells. The germline gives CDR1 SGHRS, CDR2 YFSETQ. This CDR3 has 12 amino acids. The authors prepared UMI-labeled TRB cDNA libraries by 5' RACE. TCRdb reprocessed the 5' RACE reads and reports one entry per CDR3 protein, with no DNA. This sample's clone table lists over 100,000 distinct CDR3 sequences. The sample belongs to a study of CXCR3-negative and CXCR3-positive naive CD8 T cells. General study findings and limits: Whereas memory cells differed, naive CXCR3-negative and CXCR3-positive cells shared similar TRBV-TRBJ usage.

Source material: naive CXCR3- CD8+ T cells from blood. Subset reported: CD45RO-CCR7+CD27+CD95- naive CD8+ T cells lacking CXCR3 (TNR3-). V is TRBV5-1 and J is TRBJ2-3. The receptor's source is a human donor in good health. Some clones in this sample may be carry-over from other donors' samples. The chain's CDR3 is CASSWDVDTQYF.